The clone carrying this T cell receptor beta chain was counted a single time. Its antigen remains unidentified. This sample stems from a study of cytomegalovirus exposure and HLA in healthy donors. Findings and caveats of the study: The study listed some 160 cytomegalovirus-associated TCR beta chains. About 87% or about 30% of the time was how often most TCR beta V segments were productive, according to an earlier analysis. In presence/absence analyses, roughly uniform sequencing depth across donors was assumed.

In the PCR, 60 Vbeta and 13 Jbeta primers were used. The method was immunoSEQ multiplex PCR; TCRdb's version includes in-frame clones alone and lacks a portion of them. The sample consists of about 260,000 clones, under 80% of them appearing once. The J segment lost 0 bases and the V segment lost 5 bases, leaving 7 bases of the junction unmatched. There are 18 residues in the CDR3. Germline CDR1 is SGHTA and CDR2 is FQGTGA. The chain joins TRBV7-3 to TRBJ2-2; 12 bases are a match to TRBD2. The sequence was obtained from a female donor in good health and CMV-seronegative. Sample: PBMCs. The CDR3 protein is CASSPRLAGEANTGELFF. CDR3 DNA sequence: TGTGCCAGCAGCCCCAGACTAGCGGGAGAAGCGAACACCGGGGAGCTGTTTTTT.